A single sample is the source of the 31 T cell receptor beta chains below, sequenced in a study of CD8 T cells in Susac syndrome. Reverse transcription of 0.5 to 1 ug RNA was performed with random hexamers. MiXCR, run by TCRdb on the immunoSEQ multiplex PCR reads, gives a single entry per CDR3 protein. The sample lists approximately 200,000 distinct CDR3 sequences, approximately 94% seen once, with roughly 0.095% in the top ten. The sample was CD4+ T cells from PBMCs. These receptors were taken from a human donor with multiple sclerosis.

CDR3 sequence: CASSSWRQGELFF. CDR3 DNA sequence: TGTGCCAGCTCATCCTGGAGACAGGGGGAGCTGTTTTTT. The rearrangement uses TRBV18 and TRBJ2-2; D perhaps matches TRBD1 (5 bases). Germline assignment: CDR1 KGHSH and CDR2 LQKENI. The CDR3 extends over 13 amino acids. The germline V and J ends were trimmed by 5 bases and 8 bases, with 12 bases remaining between them.

The chain couples TRBV5-1 to TRBJ1-2, with D possibly being TRBD1 (6 bases). The CDR3 runs to 15 residues. CDR1 is SGHRS and CDR2 is YFSETQ in the germline V gene. V was shortened by 4 bases and J by 3 bases, with 16 bases between the two germline ends. CDR3 in DNA: TGCGCCAGCAGCGTCCGGGACAACCTTTACTATGGCTACACCTTC. This codes for CASSVRDNLYYGYTF.

The chain links TRBV29-1 to TRBJ1-2; maybe TRBD1 (6 bases). V lost 1 base and J 4 bases, leaving 13 bases between the germline ends. From germline, CDR1 is SQVTM and CDR2 ANQGSEA. The CDR3 is made up of 14 amino acids. Written as DNA, the CDR3 is TGCAGCGTTGAAGTTACAGGGATGAGCTATGGCTACACCTTC. Residues: CSVEVTGMSYGYTF.

This chain uses TRBV18 with TRBJ1-6; D unresolved. The CDR3 is made up of 13 amino acids. CDR1 KGHSH and CDR2 LQKENI come from the germline V gene. V shed 4 bases and J shed 7 bases, with 8 bases lying between them. The CDR3 is CASSREENSPLHF. Here the CDR3 DNA reads TGTGCCAGCTCACGAGAGGAAAATTCACCCCTCCACTTT.

Only one count was recorded for this clonotype. This chain connects TRBV4-2 to TRBJ2-3, with TRBD2 matching over 9 bases. This CDR3 is 15 amino acids long. The J segment lost 5 bases and the V segment lost 4 bases, leaving 7 bases of the junction unmatched. The germline V gene has CDR1 LGHNA and CDR2 YNFKEQ. CDR3 in DNA: TGTGCCAGCAGCCCTCAGGAAGCGGGGGGAGATACGCAGTATTTT. Its translation is CASSPQEAGGDTQYF.

This chain links TRBV21-1 with TRBJ1-5. TRBV21-1 is described as a pseudogene. CDR3 length: 13 amino acids. The CDR3 loop is CASSKDGVQPQHF. CDR3 nucleotides: TGTGCCAGCAGCAAAGACGGTGTGCAGCCCCAGCATTTT.

The V gene is TRBV7-9, the J gene TRBJ2-3; the D is unclear. Germline-derived CDR1 and CDR2 are SEHNR and FQNEAQ (reference sequence). The CDR3 length is 13 residues. Trimming left V 4 bases short and J 6 bases short, with 11 bases between. The CDR3 sequence is CASSSTTRDTQYF. The CDR3 DNA sequence: TGTGCCAGCAGCTCGACGACACGGGATACGCAGTATTTT.

V gene TRBV7-9 combines with J gene TRBJ2-7; D remains unclear. The CDR3 loop spans 13 amino acids. Germline V lookup: CDR1 SEHNR, CDR2 FQNEAQ (reference sequence). Trimming removed 5 bases from V and 3 bases from J, with 11 bases in between. In DNA form, the CDR3 reads TGTGCCAGCAGCCCCTCTAGTATCTACGAGCAGTACTTC. This codes for CASSPSSIYEQYF.

The chain joins TRBV3-1 to TRBJ1-6; 10 bases match TRBD1. This CDR3 contains 15 residues. The V and J ends lost 6 bases and 8 bases, in that order; junction bases with no gene match: 7. The germline V gene encodes CDR1 LGHDT and CDR2 YNNKEL (reference sequence). The CDR3 sequence: CASSLGTGVDSPLHF. CDR3 DNA sequence: TGTGCCAGCAGTCTCGGGACAGGGGTTGATTCACCCCTCCACTTT.

The chain uses TRBV28 and TRBJ2-3; 8 positions agree with TRBD1. The CDR3 consists of 12 residues. V lost 10 bases and J lost 5; bases outside the gene matches: 5. Per germline, CDR1 MDHEN and CDR2 SYDVKM. CDR3 loop: CATGTGLDTQYF. For the CDR3, the DNA is TGTGCCACAGGGACAGGATTAGATACGCAGTATTTT. Combining the CDR3 with reference TRBV28 and TRBJ2-3 gives the whole variable domain DVKVTQSSRYLVKRTGEKVFLECVQDMDHENMFWYRQDPGLGLRLIYFSYDVKMKEKGDIPEGYSVSREKKERFSLILESASTNQTSMYLCATGTGLDTQYFGPGTRLTVL.

V gene TRBV20-1 combines with J gene TRBJ2-3, with TRBD2 identical over 12 bases. CDR1 and CDR2 from the germline V gene are DFQATT and SNEGSKA (reference sequence). The CDR3 is made up of 17 amino acids. The ends lost 4 bases at V and 2 bases at J; junction bases unmatched: 10. Here the CDR3 reads CSAITSGGPGPTDTQYF. The CDR3 DNA reads as TGCAGTGCTATAACTAGCGGGGGGCCGGGCCCCACAGATACGCAGTATTTT.

In this sample, this clonotype turned up a few times. The rearrangement joins TRBV7-2 to TRBJ2-2; a weak D match, TRBD2 (7 bases). CDR1 is SGHTA, CDR2 FQGNSA, per germline. Trimming shortened V by 5 bases and J by 6 bases, and 13 bases separated the two germline ends. CDR3 length: 14 residues. The chain's CDR3 is CASSQGGGAGELFF. CDR3 nucleotides: TGTGCCAGCAGCCAGGGAGGGGGTGCCGGGGAGCTGTTTTTT.

The genes are TRBV20-1 and TRBJ2-5; maybe TRBD1 (6 bases). The germline V and J ends were trimmed by 0 bases and 4 bases, with 12 bases remaining between them. CDR3 size: 14 residues. Germline V CDR1 and CDR2: DFQATT, SNEGSKA (reference sequence). The CDR3: CSARDLNRVETQYF. For the CDR3, the DNA is TGCAGTGCTAGAGATCTGAACAGGGTAGAGACCCAGTACTTC.

Points on this clonotype: An end of the junction does not agree with germline; a read error may underlie this. The chain combines TRBV7-7 with TRBJ1-3; the match to TRBD1 covers 7 bases. The CDR3 totals 14 residues. The germline CDR1 and CDR2 sequences are SSHAT and FNYEAQ (reference sequence). The CDR3, as DNA: TGTGCTAGCAGCCCAGACAGGGTCCGAAACACCATATATTTT. Amino acids: CASSPDRVRNTIYF.

The chain is built from TRBV28 and TRBJ1-4; D unresolved. CDR1 MDHEN and CDR2 SYDVKM come from the germline V gene. There are 13 residues in the CDR3. With 2 bases removed from V and 8 bases from J, the gap between germline ends came to 9 bases. The CDR3 bases are TGTGCCAGCAGTTTAGCTCGGCTCGAAAAACTGTTTTTT. This gives the protein CASSLARLEKLFF.

The DNA for the CDR3 is TGCAGCGTTGAAGGGCTAGCCCATGGTACGCAGTATTTT. This translates into CSVEGLAHGTQYF. The rearrangement uses TRBV29-1 and TRBJ2-3; tentative D call: TRBD2 (5 bases). V was clipped by 1 base and J by 8 bases, with 13 bases between them. Germline values: CDR1 SQVTM, CDR2 ANQGSEA. CDR3 length: 13 residues.

V usage is TRBV29-1 and J usage is TRBJ2-1, with 11 bases identical to TRBD2. The CDR3 has 15 residues. Germline V gene sequence: CDR1 SQVTM, CDR2 ANQGSEA. The V segment lost 4 bases and the J segment 4 bases; nucleotides outside the gene matches: 6. The CDR3 region is CSVGTSGGRYNEQFF. Here the CDR3 DNA reads TGCAGCGTTGGAACTAGCGGGGGTCGTTACAATGAGCAGTTCTTC.

This sequence joins TRBV11-2 and TRBJ2-7; no clear D. This CDR3 is built from 14 residues. CDR1 is SGHAT, CDR2 FQNNGV, per germline. Trimming removed 5 bases at V and 2 bases at J, with 13 bases between. CDR3 nucleotide sequence: TGTGCCAGCAGCCGACGAGGTACACCCTACGAGCAGTACTTC. Its translation is CASSRRGTPYEQYF. Variable domain in full (rest from reference TRBV11-2 and TRBJ2-7): EAGVAQSPRYKIIEKRQSVAFWCNPISGHATLYWYQQILGQGPKLLIQFQNNGVVDDSQLPKDRFSAERLKGVDSTLKIQPAKLEDSAVYLCASSRRGTPYEQYFGPGTRLTVT.

The V and J genes are TRBV30 and TRBJ2-5; 9 nucleotides match TRBD2. Trimming cost V 1 base and J 5 bases; bases outside gene matches: 8. Per germline, CDR1 GTSNPN and CDR2 SVGIG (reference sequence). The CDR3 is made up of 15 amino acids. The CDR3 DNA follows: TGTGCCTGGAGTGAGGCGGGGGGGCGGATCGAGACCCAGTACTTC. This translates into CAWSEAGGRIETQYF.

This clonotype occurred a few times. The chain has TRBV7-3 and TRBJ2-7, with 8 bases aligning to TRBD2. V was clipped by 2 bases and J by 7 bases; unmatched bases: 10. Germline CDR1 is SGHTA and CDR2 is FQGTGA. The CDR3 loop spans 15 amino acids. As DNA, the CDR3 is TGTGCCAGCAGCTTAGACGGGGGGGTCTCGCGAGAGCAGTACTTC. Its protein is CASSLDGGVSREQYF.

The chain joins TRBV9 to TRBJ1-5; the D is unclear. V lost 6 bases and J lost 12, with 7 bases in between. From germline, CDR1 is SGDLS and CDR2 YYNGEE. This CDR3 spans 9 amino acids. The CDR3 coding sequence is TGTGCCAGCACCACCCTCCAGCATTTT. It encodes CASTTLQHF.

The chain carries TRBV7-9 and TRBJ1-1; tentatively, D is TRBD1 (6 bases). The CDR3 sequence is 13 residues long. V was cut by 3 bases and J by 10 bases, with 15 bases left in between. Germline V lookup: CDR1 SEHNR, CDR2 FQNEAQ (reference sequence). As DNA, the CDR3 is TGTGCCAGCAGCTTGACCTTACAGGGTACAGCTTTCTTT. Translation: CASSLTLQGTAFF.

This rearrangement joins TRBV15 to TRBJ1-1, with D possibly TRBD1 on 6 matching bases. V lost 6 bases, J lost 0 bases, and 23 bases lay in between. CDR3 size: 18 residues. In germline, CDR1 is LNHNV, CDR2 YYDKDF (reference sequence). The CDR3 region has the DNA TGTGCCACCAGACCTCGGGGGCAGGGCTTTACGGTGAACACTGAAGCTTTCTTT. Translation: CATRPRGQGFTVNTEAFF.

This clonotype was recorded only once. The V call is TRBV5-1, the J call TRBJ2-7, with D possibly called TRBD1 or TRBD2 (6 bases each). This CDR3 has 14 amino acids. The germline V gene encodes CDR1 SGHRS and CDR2 YFSETQ. The V end was cut by 1 base, the J end by 4 bases, with 12 bases between. CDR3 sequence reads: CASSLFGGAYEQYF. The CDR3 DNA reads as TGCGCCAGCAGCTTGTTCGGGGGCGCGTACGAGCAGTACTTC.

This chain joins TRBV12-3 or TRBV12-4 and TRBJ2-2, with a possible D match to TRBD1 (5 bases). V was trimmed by 5 bases and J by 4 bases, leaving 20 bases between them. The CDR3 has 17 amino acids. The CDR3 nucleotides read TGTGCCAGCAGTCCCACGTGGGGCCGGTTAGTCACCGGGGAGCTGTTTTTT. It yields the protein CASSPTWGRLVTGELFF.

This clonotype was seen a handful of times. J is TRBJ1-5 and V is TRBV30, with unresolved D. The V end lost 1 base, the J end lost 2 bases, and 6 bases lay between the germline ends. From germline, CDR1 is GTSNPN and CDR2 SVGIG (reference sequence). This CDR3 contains 13 residues. DNA for the CDR3: TGTGCCTGGAGTGGGCAGGGCAATCAGCCCCAGCATTTT. Encoded protein: CAWSGQGNQPQHF.

The chain recombines TRBV5-1 with TRBJ1-4; unclear D gene. The ends were cut back, 5 bases at V and 5 bases at J, with 7 bases in the middle. The CDR3 sequence is 12 residues long. Germline V gene lookup returns CDR1 SGHRS and CDR2 YFSETQ. The CDR3 DNA follows: TGCGCCAGCAGAAACCAAAATGAAAAACTGTTTTTT. Protein product: CASRNQNEKLFF.

The chain joins TRBV4-3 to TRBJ2-3, with 8 bases that match TRBD2. Germline values: CDR1 LGHNA, CDR2 YSLEER. The junction had 13 bases not matched to a gene; V was cut back by 4 bases and J by 4 bases. The CDR3 extends over 17 amino acids. The CDR3 spells CASSPWPRGGRADTQYF. In DNA, the CDR3 is TGCGCCAGCAGCCCATGGCCACGGGGGGGCCGGGCAGATACGCAGTATTTT.

The CDR3 region has the DNA TGCAGTGCTAGAGACCCATGGGCCCCGGACTATGGCTACACCTTC. Translation: CSARDPWAPDYGYTF. This rearrangement joins TRBV20-1 to TRBJ1-2; D is unclear. Trimming removed 0 bases from V and 3 bases from J, with 14 bases in between. Germline-derived CDR1 and CDR2 are DFQATT and SNEGSKA (reference sequence). The CDR3 runs to 15 residues.

The chain is built from TRBV20-1 and TRBJ1-5; 7 positions match TRBD1. Germline assignment: CDR1 DFQATT and CDR2 SNEGSKA (reference sequence). Trimming at V came to 2 bases and at J to 6 bases, leaving 10 bases not matched to a gene. This CDR3 spans 15 amino acids. CDR3 bases: TGCAGTGCTAGAAGTCCAGGGGGAGGGGGTCAGCCCCAGCATTTT. This gives the protein CSARSPGGGGQPQHF.

J is TRBJ2-7 and V is TRBV7-9; D remains ambiguous. The germline V gene encodes CDR1 SEHNR and CDR2 FQNEAQ (reference sequence). The CDR3 is made up of 14 amino acids. V was pared by 3 bases and J by 0 bases, with 9 bases between. The CDR3 DNA is TGTGCCAGCAGCTTTTTCCCTTCCTCCTACGAGCAGTACTTC. It codes for CASSFFPSSYEQYF.